The rows below give T cell receptor beta chains drawn from one sample of a study of OX40 agonist ivuxolimab in advanced cancers. Repertoires were generated with immunoSEQ multiplex PCR, while TCRdb's copy carries only in-frame clones and drops some. Among around 60,000 clones listed, around 85% were seen once. The source was CD4+ or CD8+ T cells sorted from blood, collected in a trial of the OX40 agonist ivuxolimab. These receptors all come from an adult with an advanced solid tumor such as melanoma, head and neck, liver or kidney cancer. The CDR3 runs from the conserved cysteine through the conserved F or W. D genes are given only for firm matches. Clone size is stated in some rows and not others, as once, few, many or a class when expanded.

V gene: TRBV15; D gene: TRBD1; J gene: TRBJ2-6; clone size: few; CDR3 protein: CATSHSGGRSGANVLTF; CDR3 DNA: TGTGCCACCAGCCATTCAGGGGGAAGGTCTGGGGCCAACGTCCTGACTTTC
V gene: TRBV29-1; D gene: .; J gene: TRBJ1-3; clone size: .; CDR3 protein: CSVPGRSSGNTIYF; CDR3 DNA: TGCAGCGTCCCGGGACGGAGCTCTGGAAACACCATATATTTT
V gene: TRBV18; D gene: .; J gene: TRBJ1-5; clone size: .; CDR3 protein: CASSPAGAFGQPQHF; CDR3 DNA: TGTGCCAGCTCACCAGCCGGGGCCTTTGGCCAGCCCCAGCATTTT
V gene: TRBV5-6; D gene: .; J gene: TRBJ1-4; clone size: .; CDR3 protein: CASSGNRGANEKLFF; CDR3 DNA: TGTGCCAGCAGCGGAAATAGAGGAGCTAATGAAAAACTGTTTTTT
V gene: TRBV28; D gene: TRBD1; J gene: TRBJ2-5; clone size: .; CDR3 protein: CASSPGGVETQYF; CDR3 DNA: TGTGCCAGCAGCCCAGGGGGCGTTGAGACCCAGTACTTC
V gene: TRBV6-6; D gene: TRBD1; J gene: TRBJ2-3; clone size: once; CDR3 protein: CASRNTGGTDTQYF; CDR3 DNA: TGTGCCAGCAGGAACACAGGGGGCACAGATACGCAGTATTTT
V gene: TRBV27; D gene: .; J gene: TRBJ2-6; clone size: .; CDR3 protein: CASTAGGQGANVLTF; CDR3 DNA: TGTGCCAGCACTGCTGGGGGCCAGGGGGCCAACGTCCTGACTTTC
V gene: TRBV18; D gene: TRBD2; J gene: TRBJ2-3; clone size: .; CDR3 protein: CASSPPAGGPADTQYF; CDR3 DNA: TGTGCCAGCTCACCACCGGCGGGAGGGCCGGCAGATACGCAGTATTTT
V gene: TRBV19; D gene: .; J gene: TRBJ1-5; clone size: .; CDR3 protein: CASRGFNQPQHF; CDR3 DNA: TGTGCCAGTAGAGGTTTCAATCAGCCCCAGCATTTT
V gene: TRBV19; D gene: .; J gene: TRBJ2-7; clone size: .; CDR3 protein: CASSIDGWREQYF; CDR3 DNA: TGTGCCAGTAGTATAGACGGCTGGAGAGAGCAGTACTTC
V gene: TRBV5-1; D gene: TRBD1; J gene: TRBJ2-7; clone size: .; CDR3 protein: CASSLGQVYEQYF; CDR3 DNA: TGCGCCAGCAGCTTAGGACAGGTCTACGAGCAGTACTTC
V gene: TRBV10-3; D gene: .; J gene: TRBJ1-4; clone size: few; CDR3 protein: CAISEAGATNEKLFF; CDR3 DNA: TGTGCCATCAGTGAGGCGGGGGCAACTAATGAAAAACTGTTTTTT
V gene: TRBV10-3; D gene: .; J gene: TRBJ1-5; clone size: .; CDR3 protein: CAISEWEDQPQHF; CDR3 DNA: TGTGCCATCAGTGAGTGGGAGGACCAGCCCCAGCATTTT
V gene: TRBV7-9; D gene: .; J gene: TRBJ2-1; clone size: .; CDR3 protein: CASSLAGTSAHEQFF; CDR3 DNA: TGTGCCAGCAGCTTAGCCGGGACTTCGGCACATGAGCAGTTCTTC
V gene: TRBV23-1; D gene: .; J gene: TRBJ2-3; clone size: .; CDR3 protein: CASSQCLRSGADTQYF; CDR3 DNA: TGCGCCAGCAGTCAATGTCTCAGGAGCGGAGCAGATACGCAGTATTTT
V gene: TRBV6-6; D gene: TRBD2; J gene: TRBJ2-1; clone size: once; CDR3 protein: CASSYPTSGSYNEQFF; CDR3 DNA: TGTGCCAGCAGTTATCCGACTAGCGGGAGTTACAATGAGCAGTTCTTC